This T cell receptor (beta chain) was retrieved from a study of blood T cell repertoires in COVID-19. Study details: Sources were T cells, B-cell-depleted T cells, or PBMCs; the material itself was cDNA or gDNA.

As originally analysed: Nucleated cell counts were estimated from reference gene primer amplification. TCRdb keeps only in-frame clones here, not all; method: immunoSEQ multiplex PCR. The D gene and trimming were derived from the DNA, and the V and J assignments and clone size from that table. Of some 150,000 clones listed, 75% to 85% are singletons. This clone was observed once. The V gene's germline CDR1 is LGHDT and CDR2 YNNKEL (reference sequence). This CDR3 has 16 amino acids. V lost 4 bases to trimming and J lost 0 bases, with 13 bases between them. Material for sequencing was peripheral blood. The chain recombines TRBV3-1 (or the pseudogene TRBV3-2) with TRBJ1-3; maybe TRBD1 (5 bases). The clonotype comes from a woman older than 75 with active or convalescent COVID-19. CDR3 in amino acids: CASSPWGTGSGNTIYF. CDR3 bases: TGTGCCAGCAGCCCTTGGGGTACAGGCTCTGGAAACACCATATATTTT.